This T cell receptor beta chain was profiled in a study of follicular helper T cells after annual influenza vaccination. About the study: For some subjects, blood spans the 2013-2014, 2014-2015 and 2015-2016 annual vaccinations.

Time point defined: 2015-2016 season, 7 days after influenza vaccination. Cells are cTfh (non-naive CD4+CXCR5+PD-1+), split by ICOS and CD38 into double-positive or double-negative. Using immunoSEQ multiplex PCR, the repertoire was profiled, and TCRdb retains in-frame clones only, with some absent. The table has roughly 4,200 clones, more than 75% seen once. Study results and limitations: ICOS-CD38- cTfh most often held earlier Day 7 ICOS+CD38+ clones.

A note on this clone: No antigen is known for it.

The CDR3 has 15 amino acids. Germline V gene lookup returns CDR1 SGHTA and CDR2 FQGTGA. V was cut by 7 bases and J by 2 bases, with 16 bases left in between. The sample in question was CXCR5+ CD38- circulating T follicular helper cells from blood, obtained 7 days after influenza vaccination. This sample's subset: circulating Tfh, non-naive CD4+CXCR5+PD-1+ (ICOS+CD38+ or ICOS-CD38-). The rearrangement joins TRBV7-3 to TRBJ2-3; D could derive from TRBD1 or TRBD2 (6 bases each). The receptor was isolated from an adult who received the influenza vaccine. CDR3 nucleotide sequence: TGTGCCAGCACAGAGGGGGGACACCACACAGATACGCAGTATTTT. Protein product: CASTEGGHHTDTQYF.